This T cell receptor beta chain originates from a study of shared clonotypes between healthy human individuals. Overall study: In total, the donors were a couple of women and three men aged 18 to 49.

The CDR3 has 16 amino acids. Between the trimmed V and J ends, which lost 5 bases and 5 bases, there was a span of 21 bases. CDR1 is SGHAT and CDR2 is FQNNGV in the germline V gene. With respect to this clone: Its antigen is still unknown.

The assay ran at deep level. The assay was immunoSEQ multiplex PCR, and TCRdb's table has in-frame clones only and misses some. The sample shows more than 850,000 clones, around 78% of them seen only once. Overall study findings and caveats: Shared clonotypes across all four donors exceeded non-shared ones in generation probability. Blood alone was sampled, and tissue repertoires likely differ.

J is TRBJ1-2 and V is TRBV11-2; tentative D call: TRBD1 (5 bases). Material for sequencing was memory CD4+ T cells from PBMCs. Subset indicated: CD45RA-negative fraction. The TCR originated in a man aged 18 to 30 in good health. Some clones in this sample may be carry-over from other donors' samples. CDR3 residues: CASSPGAARLEYGYTF. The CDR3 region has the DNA TGTGCCAGCAGCCCCGGGGCAGCCCGGTTGGAATATGGCTACACCTTC.